These 25 T cell receptor beta chains originate from one sample sequenced in a study of T cell repertoires in cytomegalovirus infection. The antigens for these receptors are not known. Via MiXCR, TCRdb re-called the reads, giving one row per CDR3 protein. The sample yields 570,000 or so distinct CDR3 sequences, roughly 43% seen once. Sequencing used cultured PBMCs, obtained from culture after CMV antigen stimulation. These receptors all come from a human donor in good health (CMV status not recorded). Some clones in this sample may be carry-over from other donors' samples.

This clonotype was observed once. The chain joins TRBV20-1 to TRBJ1-4, with D unresolved. This CDR3 region has 13 residues. With 2 bases removed from V and 6 bases from J, the gap between germline ends came to 10 bases. Germline V gene sequence: CDR1 DFQATT, CDR2 SNEGSKA (reference sequence). CDR3 sequence: CSARRRPDEKLFF. In nucleotides, the CDR3 is TGCAGTGCTAGAAGGCGTCCAGATGAAAAACTGTTTTTT.

The V call is TRBV7-6, the J call TRBJ2-7, with no clear D. From germline, CDR1 is SGHVS and CDR2 FNYEAQ. The germline V and J ends were trimmed by 5 bases and 3 bases, with 14 bases remaining between them. The CDR3 runs to 14 residues. The DNA of the CDR3 is TGTGCCAGCAGCGCCGATTTTAAGGGCTACGAGCAGTACTTC. Its translation: CASSADFKGYEQYF. The whole variable domain, filled in from reference TRBV7-6 and TRBJ2-7, reads GAGVSQSPRYKVTKRGQDVALRCDPISGHVSLYWYRQALGQGPEFLTYFNYEAQQDKSGLPNDRFSAERPEGSISTLTIQRTEQRDSAMYRCASSADFKGYEQYFGPGTRLTVT.

J is TRBJ2-3 and V is TRBV6-1; D is possibly TRBD1 (6 bases). This CDR3 has 16 amino acids. Per the germline V gene, CDR1 is MNHNS and CDR2 is SASEGT. With 6 bases removed from V and 2 bases from J, the gap between germline ends came to 18 bases. The CDR3 spells CASRPHQGSYTDTQYF. Here the CDR3 DNA reads TGTGCCAGCAGGCCTCATCAGGGGTCTTACACAGATACGCAGTATTTT.

This clonotype has ten or more counts. The chain recombines TRBV12-3 or TRBV12-4 with TRBJ1-3; D gene ambiguous. The CDR3 length is 11 residues. The V gene lost 8 bases and the J gene lost 4 bases, with 6 bases spanning the gap. CDR3 sequence: CASSRGNTIYF. As DNA, the CDR3 is TGTGCCAGCTCCCGAGGAAACACCATATATTTT.

The chain is built from TRBV5-5 and TRBJ1-5; no reliable D call. Trimming took 2 bases from V and 5 from J, leaving 8 bases between them. The CDR3 loop spans 13 amino acids. Germline V lookup: CDR1 SGHKS, CDR2 YYEKEE (reference sequence). The CDR3 coding sequence is TGTGCCAGCAGCTTCCGGGATGATCAGCCCCAGCATTTT. It codes for CASSFRDDQPQHF.

This chain uses TRBV20-1 with TRBJ2-3, with D perhaps matching TRBD2 (6 bases). V was cut by 0 bases and J by 1 base, with 11 bases left in between. The germline gives CDR1 DFQATT, CDR2 SNEGSKA (reference sequence). The CDR3 loop spans 15 amino acids. The CDR3 loop is CSAREEGVGTDTQYF. The CDR3 nucleotides are TGCAGTGCTAGAGAGGAGGGAGTCGGCACAGATACGCAGTATTTT.

The CDR3 DNA reads as TGTGCCAGCAGCCAGGACAGGGGAAACGAGCAGTACTTC. It is translated as CASSQDRGNEQYF. The V and J genes are TRBV3-1 and TRBJ2-7; 9 bases fit TRBD1. Germline values: CDR1 LGHDT, CDR2 YNNKEL (reference sequence). The CDR3 extends over 13 amino acids. V lost 3 bases to trimming and J lost 5 bases; unmatched junction nucleotides: 2.

There are a few counts of this clonotype. The rearrangement joins TRBV6-2 or TRBV6-3 to TRBJ2-3; D not resolved. The ends were cut back, 9 bases at V and 6 bases at J, with 4 bases in the middle. The CDR3 covers 9 residues. Per the germline V gene, CDR1 is MNHEY and CDR2 is SVGEGT. CDR3 bases: TGTGCCAGGGGGGATACGCAGTATTTT. Encoded protein: CARGDTQYF.

The rearrangement links TRBV28 to TRBJ2-3; 14 nucleotides line up with TRBD2. V shed 7 bases, J shed 8 bases, and the junction held 8 bases outside the gene matches. Germline values: CDR1 MDHEN, CDR2 SYDVKM. CDR3 size: 15 residues. In nucleotides, the CDR3 is TGTGCCAGCAATGCAGGACTAGCGGGGGGCGCTACGCAGTATTTT. It codes for CASNAGLAGGATQYF.

This chain joins TRBV25-1 and TRBJ1-3, with D maybe TRBD1 (6 bases). V lost 0 bases and J 1 base, leaving 13 bases between the germline ends. From germline, CDR1 is MGHDK and CDR2 SYGVNS. CDR3 length equals 17 residues. The CDR3 spells CASSEYRGQGSGNTIYF. CDR3 nucleotide sequence: TGTGCCAGCAGTGAATATCGTGGGCAGGGGTCTGGAAACACCATATATTTT.

V and J are TRBV4-3 and TRBJ1-6; D is ambiguous. The CDR3 extends over 13 amino acids. The germline gives CDR1 LGHNA, CDR2 YSLEER. V was clipped by 5 bases and J by 10 bases, with 12 bases between them. This chain's CDR3 is CASSARRESPLHF. The CDR3 DNA reads TGCGCCAGCAGCGCCAGGCGGGAATCACCCCTCCACTTT.

This clonotype was counted a few times. The V and J genes are TRBV6-1 and TRBJ1-1, with D perhaps TRBD1 (6 bases). This CDR3 is built from 16 residues. CDR1 and CDR2 from the germline V gene are MNHNS and SASEGT. V shed 6 bases and J shed 8 bases, with 25 bases lying between them. Here the CDR3 reads CASREHYRALVEEAFF. The CDR3 DNA follows: TGTGCCAGCAGGGAACATTACAGGGCGCTAGTCGAAGAAGCTTTCTTT.

This clonotype was seen a handful of times. The rearrangement links TRBV7-2 to TRBJ2-1; no clear D. Germline CDR1 is SGHTA and CDR2 is FQGNSA. The CDR3 is 13 amino acids. Trimming took 6 bases from V and 5 from J, leaving 11 bases between them. This CDR3 is CASSPSRNNEQFF. In DNA form, the CDR3 reads TGTGCCAGCAGTCCATCGAGAAACAATGAGCAGTTCTTC.

The chain couples TRBV7-2 to TRBJ2-3; TRBD2 matches 14 bases. The germline V gene encodes CDR1 SGHTA and CDR2 FQGNSA. V lost 5 bases and J lost 1; bases outside the gene matches: 5. There are 17 residues in the CDR3. In DNA form, the CDR3 reads TGTGCCAGCAGCCCCACGGGACTAGCGGGGGGCACAGATACGCAGTATTTT. It is translated as CASSPTGLAGGTDTQYF.

This chain uses TRBV28 with TRBJ1-3, with TRBD1 as a possible D gene (5 bases). Per the germline V gene, CDR1 is MDHEN and CDR2 is SYDVKM. V gave up 3 bases and J gave up 0 bases, with 9 bases separating them. The CDR3 length is 15 residues. The CDR3 nucleotides are TGTGCCAGCAGTTTTGTGGGGCTCTCTGGAAACACCATATATTTT. As protein: CASSFVGLSGNTIYF. Supplemented by reference TRBV28 and TRBJ1-3, the full variable domain reads DVKVTQSSRYLVKRTGEKVFLECVQDMDHENMFWYRQDPGLGLRLIYFSYDVKMKEKGDIPEGYSVSREKKERFSLILESASTNQTSMYLCASSFVGLSGNTIYFGEGSWLTVV.

This clonotype has just a few counts. V is TRBV7-2 and J is TRBJ1-1, with D hard to call. In germline, CDR1 is SGHTA, CDR2 FQGNSA. Trimming took 5 bases from V and 11 from J, leaving 15 bases between them. The CDR3 runs 12 residues. The DNA of the CDR3 is TGTGCCAGCAGCCGGGATACAGTGGACGCTTTCTTT. Its protein product is CASSRDTVDAFF.

J is TRBJ2-1 and V is TRBV12-3 or TRBV12-4, with 9 nucleotides matching TRBD2. V was clipped by 6 bases and J by 7 bases; unmatched bases: 7. The CDR3 loop spans 14 amino acids. CDR3 sequence (DNA): TGTGCCAGCAGGAAGACTAGCGGAGAAAATGAGCAGTTCTTC. Translation: CASRKTSGENEQFF.

Only a few counts were recorded for this clonotype. The chain is built from TRBV7-2 and TRBJ2-3; D is perhaps TRBD1 or TRBD2 (5 bases each). From germline, CDR1 is SGHTA and CDR2 FQGNSA. V was cut by 7 bases and J by 0 bases, with 11 bases left in between. This CDR3 is 14 amino acids long. CDR3 nucleotide sequence: TGTGCCAGCACCAGGGACCCTAGCACAGATACGCAGTATTTT. Its translation is CASTRDPSTDTQYF. The whole variable domain, filled in from reference TRBV7-2 and TRBJ2-3, reads GAGVSQSPSNKVTEKGKDVELRCDPISGHTALYWYRQSLGQGLEFLIYFQGNSAPDKSGLPSDRFSAERTGGSVSTLTIQRTQQEDSAVYLCASTRDPSTDTQYFGPGTRLTVL.

The CDR3 loop reads CASRASGGSWEQYF. The CDR3 region has the DNA TGTGCCAGCAGAGCTAGCGGGGGGTCGTGGGAGCAGTACTTC. V and J are TRBV12-3 or TRBV12-4 and TRBJ2-7; 11 positions agree with TRBD2. This CDR3 has 14 residues. The J segment lost 7 bases and the V segment lost 6 bases, leaving 8 bases of the junction unmatched.

The chain couples TRBV24-1 to TRBJ2-5; D gene uncertain. V lost 5 bases to trimming and J lost 5 bases, with 8 bases between them. The CDR3 loop spans 12 amino acids. The germline V gene has CDR1 KGHDR and CDR2 SFDVKD. The CDR3 DNA reads TGTGCCACCAGTGGCCCTTGGGAGACCCAGTACTTC. Translated, it gives CATSGPWETQYF.

This clonotype was detected a few times. The chain carries TRBV7-6 and TRBJ1-3; TRBD1 matches at 7 bases. Germline values: CDR1 SGHVS, CDR2 FNYEAQ. The CDR3 is 14 amino acids. Germline trimming cut 4 bases from V and 4 bases from J; bases unmatched to any gene: 4. The CDR3 is CASSSGGDGNTIYF. For the CDR3, the DNA is TGTGCCAGCAGCTCAGGGGGGGACGGAAACACCATATATTTT.

This chain uses TRBV20-1 with TRBJ1-5; a weak D match, TRBD1 (5 bases). The CDR3 is 16 residues long. From germline, CDR1 is DFQATT and CDR2 SNEGSKA (reference sequence). The germline V and J ends were trimmed by 0 bases and 2 bases, with 14 bases remaining between them. The CDR3 protein is CSARDWLDIGNQPQHF. As DNA, the CDR3 is TGCAGTGCTAGAGATTGGTTGGACATAGGCAATCAGCCCCAGCATTTT.

This clonotype has only a few counts. The rearrangement uses TRBV4-3 and TRBJ1-4; D unclear. Germline V gene lookup returns CDR1 LGHNA and CDR2 YSLEER. V was pared by 0 bases and J by 8 bases, with 10 bases between. The CDR3 sequence is 14 residues long. The CDR3 loop reads CASSQDTVAEKLFF. The CDR3 DNA reads TGCGCCAGCAGCCAAGATACGGTCGCGGAAAAACTGTTTTTT.

The rearrangement joins TRBV20-1 to TRBJ2-1, with D perhaps TRBD1 (5 bases). This CDR3 spans 13 amino acids. The germline V and J ends were trimmed by 4 bases and 10 bases, with 17 bases remaining between them. Germline-derived CDR1 and CDR2 are DFQATT and SNEGSKA (reference sequence). CDR3: CSAIFRALGEQFF. The CDR3 nucleotides are TGCAGTGCTATTTTCAGGGCTCTTGGGGAGCAGTTCTTC.

V usage is TRBV7-6 and J usage is TRBJ2-7; D is perhaps TRBD1 (6 bases). Germline CDR1 and CDR2: SGHVS and FNYEAQ. V shed 5 bases and J shed 7 bases, with 18 bases lying between them. The CDR3 contains 14 residues. The CDR3: CASSPQETGIEQYF. The CDR3 DNA reads TGTGCCAGCAGCCCACAGGAGACAGGAATAGAGCAGTACTTC.